This T cell receptor (beta chain) was observed in a study of vaccination effects on CD4 cells after COVID-19 (dated by TCRdb to about 2022). Study-wide context: Each participant received two doses of an mRNA SARS-CoV-2 vaccine, either BNT162b2 or mRNA-1273. In both COVID-19 convalescent patients and infection-naive vaccine recipients, the study compared SARS-CoV-2 spike-specific CD4+ TCR repertoires from before mRNA vaccination with those from after it. The full study included around nine COVID-19 convalescent patients and several SARS-CoV-2-naive healthy vaccine recipients. Cultures from other donors in the study were sequenced using the Oncomine TCR Beta short-read assay on an Illumina iSeq 100. Here is what the overall study found, with its caveats: The study was limited by a small number of convalescent patients, and early post-infection timepoints were lacking. Both infection-induced and vaccine-induced clones contracted markedly at late post-vaccination timepoints, which is consistent with waning T cell responses. Among healthy vaccine recipients, nearly all vaccine-induced clones were SARS-CoV-2 mono-reactive, and just 1 of 255 was cross-reactive with common cold coronaviruses.

The CDR3 numbers 12 residues from cysteine through phenylalanine. Of the read, only the CDR3 DNA is kept; its 36 bases are in frame from base 1. CDR1 LNHDA and CDR2 SQIVND are derived from the germline V gene (reference sequence). The germline ends are 7 bases apart after V is trimmed by 5 bases and J by 3 bases. Libraries were built with the immunoSEQ multiplex PCR assay. DNA from the CD4+ T cells that had been cultured and isolated underwent TCR beta CDR3 sequencing. In the authors' own workflow: Non-productive TCR sequences were removed, reads were trimmed to the CDR3 region, and CDR3s of at least 7 amino acids were retained. The MANAFEST web app was used to pick out antigen-specific clonotypes by comparing their expansion in peptide wells with that in reference cultures. For clones to be considered positive, expansion at FDR<0.05 versus reference and all other wells, an odds ratio above 5, and a frequency above 0.1% in two replicate wells were required. Clonotypes significantly expanded in SARS-CoV-2 spike wells and in at least one common cold coronavirus spike condition were defined as cross-reactive. Using the stringdist R package, CDR3 similarity was measured by Levenshtein distance, and unrooted trees were constructed with ape in R 3.6.1. Imported from immuneACCESS, the table was reduced by TCRdb to in-frame sequences with V and J called. These copies leave out some clones; in studies compared against another copy, an unresolved V gene accounts for under half, and the cause of the remainder is not known. V, J and clone size reflect that table, while D and trimming were determined from the DNA. The sample has about 41,000 clones on record, roughly 70% of them singletons. Together, the top ten hold approximately 30% of the sample.

The ViraFEST assay stimulated PBMC with viral peptide pools and then used TCR sequencing to identify antigen-specific CD4+ T cell clonotypes by expansion. After less than eleven days of culture, CD4+ T cells were isolated with the EasySep CD4+ T cell isolation kit. The absence of prior SARS-CoV-2 infection in healthy vaccine recipients was confirmed by negative nucleocapsid antibodies before and after vaccination. Each well held two million PBMC cultured in IMDM containing approximately 5% human AB serum, 9.5 to 10 IU/ml IL-2 and gentamicin, along with roughly 10 ug/ml peptides. On days 3 and 7, half of the culture medium was replaced with fresh IL-2-containing medium. Each peptide stimulation condition was cultured in triplicate wells unless otherwise noted. Using Ficoll-Paque Plus gradient centrifugation, PBMC were separated from whole blood and then either used fresh or cryopreserved at -140C. The overlapping peptide pools covered the spike proteins of SARS-CoV-2 and of the common cold coronaviruses HCoV-NL63, HCoV-OC43 and HCoV-229E. Genomic DNA was extracted from cultured CD4+ T cells with the QIAamp micro DNA kit.

A remark on this clone: Its antigen specificity is not known. No base-level quality is on record; no much larger clone is a single base apart.

The receptor comes from a human donor who received a COVID-19 vaccine. The rearrangement combines TRBV19 with TRBJ1-1; no confident D gene assignment can be made. Sample: CD4+ T cells from PBMCs cultured with HCoV-OC43 spike peptides, taken before COVID-19 vaccination. The cell subset or site label corresponds to: HCoV-OC43 spike overlapping peptide pool stimulation. The DNA is as follows: TGTGCCAGTAGTGGGCAGGACACTGAAGCTTTCTTT. Protein translation: CASSGQDTEAFF. Extended through the reference TRBV19 and TRBJ1-1 proteins, this CDR3 yields the full variable domain: DGGITQSPKYLFRKEGQNVTLSCEQNLNHDAMYWYRQDPGQGLRLIYYSQIVNDFQKGDIAEGYSVSREKKESFPLTVTSAQKNPTAFYLCASSGQDTEAFFGQGTRLTVV.